A selection of T cell receptor beta chains follows, all from one sample in a study of blood T cell repertoires in COVID-19. Sequenced by immunoSEQ multiplex PCR; TCRdb stores in-frame clones only, minus some. The sample consists of about 55,000 clones, approximately 84% of them appearing once. Sequenced material: peripheral blood. The receptor source for this set is a man aged 70-80 years with acute or convalescent COVID-19. The CDR3 runs from the conserved cysteine through the conserved F or W. D genes are given only for firm matches. Size values are once, few and many counts, or a class for expanded clones, and some rows have none.

CDR3 DNA | CDR3 protein | V gene | D gene | clone size | J gene
TGTGCCAGCAGTCTACAGGGGCCGAACACTGAAGCTTTCTTT | CASSLQGPNTEAFF | TRBV7-3 | TRBD1 | . | TRBJ1-1
TGCGCCAGCAGCTTGGGGCAGGGGAGGGACACTGAAGCTTTCTTT | CASSLGQGRDTEAFF | TRBV5-1 | . | . | TRBJ1-1
TGCGCCAGCAGCTTAATGACAGGGGATGGCTATGGCTACACCTTC | CASSLMTGDGYGYTF | TRBV5-1 | TRBD1 | . | TRBJ1-2
TGCGCCAGCAGCTCGGGACAGACTACTAATGAAAAACTGTTTTTT | CASSSGQTTNEKLFF | TRBV5-1 | TRBD1 | . | TRBJ1-4
TGTGCCAGCTCAGCCCAGGGGTCCGGCTATGGCTACACCTTC | CASSAQGSGYGYTF | TRBV18 | . | few | TRBJ1-2
TGTGCCAGCAGTTACCAGGGCATGAACACTGAAGCTTTCTTT | CASSYQGMNTEAFF | TRBV6-6 | . | few | TRBJ1-1
TGTGCCAGCAGCCCCGGACAGGGATTAAATGAAAAACTGTTTTTT | CASSPGQGLNEKLFF | TRBV7-6 | TRBD1 | few | TRBJ1-4
TGCGCCAGCAGCGCGAACCATAACACCGGGGAGCTGTTTTTT | CASSANHNTGELFF | TRBV5-1 | . | . | TRBJ2-2
TGTGCCAGCAGAGCGACAGGTACCTACGAGCAGTACTTC | CASRATGTYEQYF | TRBV12-3/TRBV12-4 | . | . | TRBJ2-7
TGCAGCGTTCAGGGACAGGGCTACAATGAGCAGTTCTTC | CSVQGQGYNEQFF | TRBV29-1 | TRBD1 | . | TRBJ2-1
TGTGCCAGCAGCTTAGGGCACTCTGGAAACACCATATATTTT | CASSLGHSGNTIYF | TRBV7-9 | . | . | TRBJ1-3
TGTGCCACCAGTGATCGGACAGGGTCAAGTGGAGATACGCAGTATTTT | CATSDRTGSSGDTQYF | TRBV24-1 | TRBD1 | . | TRBJ2-3
TGTGCCAGCAGCGGCCACCGGGACAGGGGATCAGACTATGGCTACACCTTC | CASSGHRDRGSDYGYTF | TRBV2 | TRBD1 | . | TRBJ1-2
TGTGCCAGCAGCTGGTCAGGGGGAGGTAATTCACCCCTCCACTTT | CASSWSGGGNSPLHF | TRBV5-5 | TRBD1 | . | TRBJ1-6
TGTGCCAGCACCCTCCGGGGAAGTGAAAAACTGTTTTTT | CASTLRGSEKLFF | TRBV12-3/TRBV12-4 | . | . | TRBJ1-4
TGCGCCAGCAGCTTGGAGCCATCACAGGGGAGTGGAGGAGATACGCAGTATTTT | CASSLEPSQGSGGDTQYF | TRBV5-1 | TRBD1 | . | TRBJ2-3
TGTGCCAGCAGCTTAACCTCCCAGGGATCCAACTATGGCTACACCTTC | CASSLTSQGSNYGYTF | TRBV7-8 | . | . | TRBJ1-2
TGTGCCAGCAGACTGAAGTCCAGGGGGCAGATAGGAAACATTCAGTACTTC | CASRLKSRGQIGNIQYF | TRBV28 | TRBD1 | . | TRBJ2-4
TGTGCCAGCAGTCCCCAGGGACTAACGGAAACCTACACCGGGGAGCTGTTTTTT | CASSPQGLTETYTGELFF | TRBV27 | TRBD2 | . | TRBJ2-2
TGTGCCAGCAGCCTGACTAGCGGGTTCACTAATGAGCAGTTCTTC | CASSLTSGFTNEQFF | TRBV6-4 | TRBD2 | . | TRBJ2-1
TGTGCCACCCGGACAGCCCCTAACTATGGCTACACCTTC | CATRTAPNYGYTF | TRBV19 | . | once | TRBJ1-2
TGTGCCACGTGCGAGCGGGGCTACAATGAGCAGTTCTTC | CATCERGYNEQFF | TRBV24-1 | TRBD2 | . | TRBJ2-1
TGTGCCAGCAGCCTACTAGGGACAGGGGGTCTTAACCACTATGGCTACACCTTC | CASSLLGTGGLNHYGYTF | TRBV27 | TRBD1 | . | TRBJ1-2
TGTGCCAGCAGCCAATCCGCCAGGGGCGATAATTCACCCCTCCACTTT | CASSQSARGDNSPLHF | TRBV16 | . | . | TRBJ1-6
TGTGCCAGCAGCCCCGGACAGGGTTTGGGCACTGAAGCTTTCTTT | CASSPGQGLGTEAFF | TRBV11-1 | TRBD1 | . | TRBJ1-1
TGTGCCAGCAGCTCGGGACAGGGGGACATCAATGAGCAGTTCTTC | CASSSGQGDINEQFF | TRBV11-2 | TRBD1 | . | TRBJ2-1
TGTGCCAGCAGTGAAGCAGGGAGGGGGAATCAGCCCCAGCATTTT | CASSEAGRGNQPQHF | TRBV2 | . | once | TRBJ1-5
TGTGCCAGCAGCCAAGAGACAGGGGACCTAGGTTCACCCCTCCACTTT | CASSQETGDLGSPLHF | TRBV3-1/TRBV3-2 | TRBD1 | once | TRBJ1-6
TGTGCCAGCAGCATCGGGACCTGGGGAGGAAATGAGCAGTTCTTC | CASSIGTWGGNEQFF | TRBV5-5 | . | . | TRBJ2-1
TGTGCCAGTAGGGTTAGCGGGAGGGCCCATGAGACCCAGTACTTC | CASRVSGRAHETQYF | TRBV19 | TRBD2 | . | TRBJ2-5
TGCGCCAGCAGCTTGATGCTAACAGATACGCAGTATTTT | CASSLMLTDTQYF | TRBV5-1 | . | . | TRBJ2-3
TGTGCCAGCAGCCAGGGGTCGCTAGCGTTTAAAGGCTACACCTTC | CASSQGSLAFKGYTF | TRBV3-1/TRBV3-2 | . | . | TRBJ1-2
TGCGCCAGCAGCCTTACAACCTCAATCAACACTGAAGCTTTCTTT | CASSLTTSINTEAFF | TRBV5-1 | . | . | TRBJ1-1
TGTGCCAGCAGAACAGATACCTACGAGCAGTACTTC | CASRTDTYEQYF | TRBV12-3/TRBV12-4 | . | . | TRBJ2-7
TGTGCCTGGAGTGCGGGGGTAGCGGCAGATACGCAGTATTTT | CAWSAGVAADTQYF | TRBV30 | . | few | TRBJ2-3
TGTGCCAGCAGCCAAGCCCCCTCCCAGCTAGCGGGGCGTGAGACCCAGTACTTC | CASSQAPSQLAGRETQYF | TRBV14 | TRBD2 | . | TRBJ2-5
TGTGCCAGCAAGAAGGACAGGGGTACCGGGGAGCTGTTTTTT | CASKKDRGTGELFF | TRBV6-4 | TRBD1 | once | TRBJ2-2
TGTGCCATCAGACGGGAGTCCACAGATACGCAGTATTTT | CAIRRESTDTQYF | TRBV10-3 | . | . | TRBJ2-3
TGTGCCAGCAGCTTGGCCGTTCGACTAGGGTCCACAGATACGCAGTATTTT | CASSLAVRLGSTDTQYF | TRBV5-6 | . | . | TRBJ2-3
TGTGCCAGCAGCTTACTAGCGGGTGTAGCCAAAAACATTCAGTACTTC | CASSLLAGVAKNIQYF | TRBV7-2 | TRBD2 | . | TRBJ2-4
TGCAGTGCTAGTTTTCCCAGCTCCTACGAGCAGTACTTC | CSASFPSSYEQYF | TRBV20-1 | . | . | TRBJ2-7
TGTGCCAGCAGCTCTCGGACAGGGGCTTACGAGCAGTACTTC | CASSSRTGAYEQYF | TRBV7-2 | TRBD1 | . | TRBJ2-7
TGCGCCAGCAGCCCGGGACTAGCGGGGGGATCAGATACGCAGTATTTT | CASSPGLAGGSDTQYF | TRBV5-1 | TRBD2 | . | TRBJ2-3
TGCGCCAGCAGCCAAGTCTTCCGGCGGATCGGGGAGCTGTTTTTT | CASSQVFRRIGELFF | TRBV4-1 | . | many | TRBJ2-2
TGCGCCAGCAGCCAAGGATATGGGACAGCAGACACTGAAGCTTTCTTT | CASSQGYGTADTEAFF | TRBV4-1 | TRBD1 | . | TRBJ1-1
TGTGCCAGTACTAGGACCCGGGACAGGGGTCAGACCCAGTACTTC | CASTRTRDRGQTQYF | TRBV19 | TRBD1 | . | TRBJ2-5
TGTGCCAGTAGTGGGACTGGGACCGGGGAGCTGTTTTTT | CASSGTGTGELFF | TRBV19 | . | few | TRBJ2-2
TGTGCCAGCAGCCAACAACTTCCAGGACAGGGGCCTCAAGAGACCCAGTACTTC | CASSQQLPGQGPQETQYF | TRBV3-1/TRBV3-2 | TRBD1 | . | TRBJ2-5
TGCGCCAGCAGCTGGCAGGGGGGCGAGACCCAGTACTTC | CASSWQGGETQYF | TRBV5-1 | . | . | TRBJ2-5
TGTGCCAGCAGTCTCGACAGGGCCTATGGCTACACCTTC | CASSLDRAYGYTF | TRBV6-5 | TRBD1 | few | TRBJ1-2
TGTGCCAGCAGCTTAGGGGAGACAGGGTTCCACGAGCAGTACTTC | CASSLGETGFHEQYF | TRBV7-2 | TRBD1 | . | TRBJ2-7
TGTGCCAGCAGCCCCCGCTTGACCAGGGGATCGAACACTGAAGCTTTCTTT | CASSPRLTRGSNTEAFF | TRBV3-1/TRBV3-2 | . | . | TRBJ1-1
TGTGCCAGCAGAGGACTAGCGGTGAACACCGGGGAGCTGTTTTTT | CASRGLAVNTGELFF | TRBV27 | TRBD2 | . | TRBJ2-2
TGTGCCAGCAGTTATTCAGGGTTTGAAGCTTTCTTT | CASSYSGFEAFF | TRBV6-5 | . | . | TRBJ1-1
TGTGCCAGCAGCTTAGGCGCTCTCTCTGGAAACACCATATATTTT | CASSLGALSGNTIYF | TRBV7-8 | . | . | TRBJ1-3